This T cell receptor beta chain comes out of a study of blood T cell repertoires in COVID-19. Study details: PBMCs, B-cell-depleted T cells, or T cells provided the cDNA or gDNA that made up the material.

Losses at the gene ends were 5 bases for V and 0 bases for J; bases not matched to a gene: 3. Germline values: CDR1 KGHSH, CDR2 LQKENI. This CDR3 has 14 residues. The table came from immunoSEQ multiplex PCR; TCRdb's copy has only in-frame clones and leaves some out. Of about 370,000 clones listed, around 89% are singletons. Seattle's cohort entered during active infection and was followed longitudinally. The V gene is TRBV18, the J gene TRBJ1-1; 7 nucleotides agree with TRBD1. The source of this sequence is a woman in her thirties with COVID-19, enrolled during active disease. The specimen was peripheral blood. CDR3 protein: CASSTQGVNTEAFF. CDR3 bases: TGTGCCAGCTCAACCCAGGGGGTGAACACTGAAGCTTTCTTT.